The clone carrying this T cell receptor (beta chain) was observed a single time. Its target is unknown. The junction and the germline gene differ at one end; a read error may be behind it. Using immunoSEQ multiplex PCR, the repertoire was profiled, and TCRdb retains in-frame clones only, with some absent. The sample consists of almost 90,000 clones, roughly 93% of them appearing once. The CDR3 is 17 residues long. The germline gives CDR1 LGHNA, CDR2 YSLEER. This entry comes from a study of OX40 agonist ivuxolimab in advanced cancers. For the study at large: Patients were dosed intravenously with ivuxolimab at 0.01 to 10 mg/kg every 2 weeks. Patients in dose escalation had liver, melanoma, kidney or head and neck cancers. Partial responses occurred in Three dose-escalation patients, one with hepatocellular carcinoma and two with cutaneous melanoma. Regarding the study as a whole: At 0.1 to 3.0 mg/kg, CD4+ and CD8+ blood T cells expanded clonally by week 6.

The source material was CD4+ or CD8+ T cells sorted from blood, sampled in a trial of the OX40 agonist ivuxolimab. The TCR comes from an adult with an advanced solid tumor such as melanoma, head and neck, liver or kidney cancer. The V and J genes are TRBV4-3 and TRBJ1-3; a weak D match, TRBD1 (5 bases). The CDR3 DNA follows: TGCGCCAGCAGCCCGTCCTTGCCGGGGGTCTCTGGAAACACCACATATTTT. Protein sequence: CASSPSLPGVSGNTTYF.